These 13 T cell receptor beta chains share one sample of origin, sequenced in a study of blood T cell repertoires in COVID-19. Data came from immunoSEQ multiplex PCR; TCRdb stores just in-frame clones and leaves some out. The repertoire holds approximately 75,000 clones, with approximately 86% as singletons. Input material: peripheral blood. The receptors come from a man aged 50-60 years with acute or convalescent COVID-19.

The chain uses TRBV5-4 and TRBJ2-6; TRBD2 agrees at 8 bases. Trimming took 2 bases from V and 1 from J; bases not matched to a gene: 2. CDR1 and CDR2 (germline): SGHNT, YYREEE (reference sequence). This CDR3 is 16 amino acids long. The CDR3 DNA reads as TGTGCCAGCAGCTTAGGCGGGGGGTCTGGGGCCAACGTCCTGACTTTC. Translation: CASSLGGGSGANVLTF.

The rearrangement uses TRBV5-6 and TRBJ1-5, with D uncertain. Germline CDR1 and CDR2: SGHDT and YYEEEE. V was shortened by 1 base and J by 3 bases, with 8 bases between the two germline ends. The CDR3 has 14 residues. The CDR3 here is CASSLREANQPQHF. The DNA of the CDR3 is TGTGCCAGCAGCTTGAGGGAGGCCAATCAGCCCCAGCATTTT. The full variable domain, in which reference TRBV5-6 and TRBJ1-5 provide the parts outside the CDR3, is DAGVTQSPTHLIKTRGQQVTLRCSPKSGHDTVSWYQQALGQGPQFIFQYYEEEERQRGNFPDRFSGHQFPNYSSELNVNALLLGDSALYLCASSLREANQPQHFGDGTRLSIL.

With respect to this clone: The same CDR3 arises from other DNA sequences in this sample as well. V gene TRBV5-1 combines with J gene TRBJ2-3, with 8 positions matching TRBD1. Trimming took 4 bases from V and 3 from J; bases not matched to a gene: 7. Per germline, CDR1 SGHRS and CDR2 YFSETQ. The CDR3 has 15 residues. CDR3 bases: TGCGCCAGCAGCCCCGGACAGGGCGGGACAGATACGCAGTATTTT. This codes for CASSPGQGGTDTQYF.

This chain links TRBV3-1 (or the pseudogene TRBV3-2) with TRBJ2-5; TRBD2 matches at 8 bases. The CDR3 totals 14 residues. After removal of 4 bases from V and 3 bases from J, the junction contained 4 bases not matched to a gene. The germline CDR1 and CDR2 sequences are LGHDT and YNNKEL (reference sequence). The CDR3 nucleotides read TGTGCCAGCAGCCCGGGGCGGGGGGAAGAGACCCAGTACTTC. Translating gives CASSPGRGEETQYF.

The CDR3 DNA is TGCGCCAGCAGCTTCCTAGAAAGCCAAGAGACCCAGTACTTC. Translating gives CASSFLESQETQYF. The chain couples TRBV5-1 to TRBJ2-5, with D hard to call. The CDR3 sequence is 14 residues long. Per the germline V gene, CDR1 is SGHRS and CDR2 is YFSETQ. The germline V and J ends were trimmed by 2 bases and 1 base, with 9 bases remaining between them.

V usage is TRBV5-1 and J usage is TRBJ2-2, with TRBD1 matching over 9 bases. The ends lost 5 bases at V and 4 bases at J; junction bases unmatched: 6. CDR1 is SGHRS and CDR2 is YFSETQ in the germline V gene. The CDR3 length is 15 residues. The CDR3 loop is CASSSGQGGTGELFF. In DNA form, the CDR3 reads TGCGCCAGCAGTTCGGGACAGGGAGGCACCGGGGAGCTGTTTTTT.

This chain links TRBV24-1 with TRBJ1-1, with D maybe TRBD1 (5 bases). Germline CDR1 and CDR2: KGHDR and SFDVKD. This CDR3 spans 13 amino acids. Trimming took 11 bases from V and 0 from J, leaving 12 bases between them. The chain's CDR3 is CAREGVLNTEAFF. CDR3 sequence (DNA): TGTGCCAGGGAAGGGGTTTTGAACACTGAAGCTTTCTTT.

This chain links TRBV25-1 with TRBJ1-2; a possible D gene is TRBD1 (6 bases). The CDR3 sequence is 14 residues long. Germline V gene lookup returns CDR1 MGHDK and CDR2 SYGVNS. Trimming took 4 bases from V and 7 from J, leaving 16 bases between them. CDR3 sequence: CASSAQQGWGGYTF. CDR3 in DNA: TGTGCCAGCAGTGCACAACAGGGTTGGGGTGGCTACACCTTC.

The chain is built from TRBV6-4 and TRBJ2-1, with TRBD1 matching 8 bases. The V gene's germline CDR1 is MRHNA and CDR2 SNTAGT. The junction had 5 bases not matched to a gene; V was cut back by 4 bases and J by 3 bases. This CDR3 is built from 15 residues. CDR3 region: CASSVGQGVYNEQFF. For the CDR3, the DNA is TGTGCCAGCAGTGTTGGACAGGGCGTCTACAATGAGCAGTTCTTC.

The gene calls are TRBV18 and TRBJ2-7; 7 nucleotides match TRBD1. Germline-derived CDR1 and CDR2 are KGHSH and LQKENI. The CDR3 extends over 13 amino acids. The junction had 3 bases not matched to a gene; V was cut back by 3 bases and J by 4 bases. The CDR3 sequence is CASSPGTAYEQYF. The CDR3 region has the DNA TGTGCCAGCTCACCCGGGACAGCATACGAGCAGTACTTC.

This clone has a single count. The V call is TRBV10-3, the J call TRBJ1-2; D might be TRBD1 (5 bases). The CDR3 is 15 residues long. The germline V gene encodes CDR1 ENHRY and CDR2 SYGVKD. V shed 0 bases and J shed 6 bases, with 14 bases lying between them. This CDR3 is CAISESNTGVHGYTF. The CDR3 nucleotides are TGTGCCATCAGTGAGTCGAATACGGGGGTCCATGGCTACACCTTC.

The chain uses TRBV6-6 and TRBJ1-6, with 7 bases aligning to TRBD1. With 5 bases clipped from V and 3 bases from J, the junction kept 7 bases outside the gene matches. The CDR3 consists of 16 residues. Germline V lookup: CDR1 MNHNY, CDR2 SVGAGI (reference sequence). The chain's CDR3 is CASSRVGQFYNSPLHF. Written as DNA, the CDR3 is TGTGCCAGCAGTCGAGTGGGACAGTTCTATAATTCACCCCTCCACTTT.

The V and J genes are TRBV4-1 and TRBJ2-7; 7 bases are shared with TRBD1. The germline CDR1 and CDR2 sequences are MGHRA and YSYEKL. Losses at the gene ends were 4 bases for V and 1 base for J; bases not matched to a gene: 4. The CDR3 length is 14 residues. The CDR3 nucleotides are TGCGCCAGCAGCCTCCGGGACAGTTCCTACGAGCAGTACTTC. This codes for CASSLRDSSYEQYF.